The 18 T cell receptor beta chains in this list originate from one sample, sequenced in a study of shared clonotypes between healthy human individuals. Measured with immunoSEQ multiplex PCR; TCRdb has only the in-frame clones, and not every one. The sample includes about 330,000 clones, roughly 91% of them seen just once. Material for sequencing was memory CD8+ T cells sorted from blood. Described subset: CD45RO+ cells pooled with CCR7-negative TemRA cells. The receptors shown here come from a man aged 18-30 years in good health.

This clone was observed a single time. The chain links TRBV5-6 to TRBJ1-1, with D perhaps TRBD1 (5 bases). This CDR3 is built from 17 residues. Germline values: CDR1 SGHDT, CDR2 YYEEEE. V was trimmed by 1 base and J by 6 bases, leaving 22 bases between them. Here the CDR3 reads CASSLFRDPGVGSEAFF. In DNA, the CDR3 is TGTGCCAGCAGCTTGTTCAGGGACCCTGGTGTGGGCTCTGAAGCTTTCTTT. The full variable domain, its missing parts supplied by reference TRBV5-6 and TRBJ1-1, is DAGVTQSPTHLIKTRGQQVTLRCSPKSGHDTVSWYQQALGQGPQFIFQYYEEEERQRGNFPDRFSGHQFPNYSSELNVNALLLGDSALYLCASSLFRDPGVGSEAFFGQGTRLTVV.

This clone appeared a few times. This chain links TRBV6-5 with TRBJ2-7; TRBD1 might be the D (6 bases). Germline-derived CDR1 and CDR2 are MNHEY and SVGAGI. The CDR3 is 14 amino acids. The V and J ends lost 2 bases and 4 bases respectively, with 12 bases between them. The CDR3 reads CASSYNPDSYEQYF. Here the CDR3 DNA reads TGTGCCAGCAGTTACAATCCGGACAGTTACGAGCAGTACTTC.

CDR3 coding DNA: TGTGCCAGCAGCTTATGGTACGGGGGGTACAATGAGCAGTTCTTC. It specifies CASSLWYGGYNEQFF. The chain has TRBV7-9 and TRBJ2-1; TRBD2 matches at 7 bases. The CDR3 is 15 residues long. J lost 4 bases, V lost 2 bases, and 5 bases had no gene match. CDR1 and CDR2 from the germline V gene are SEHNR and FQNEAQ (reference sequence).

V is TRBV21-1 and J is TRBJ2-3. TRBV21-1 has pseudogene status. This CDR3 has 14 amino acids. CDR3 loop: CASSKATSTDTQYF. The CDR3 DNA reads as TGTGCCAGCAGCAAGGCTACTAGCACAGATACGCAGTATTTT.

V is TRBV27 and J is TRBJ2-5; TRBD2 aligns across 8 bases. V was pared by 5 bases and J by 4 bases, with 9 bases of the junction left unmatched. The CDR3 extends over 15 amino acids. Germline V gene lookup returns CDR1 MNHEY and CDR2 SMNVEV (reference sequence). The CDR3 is CASSPFGGVRETQYF. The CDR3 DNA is TGTGCCAGCAGTCCGTTCGGGGGGGTAAGAGAGACCCAGTACTTC.

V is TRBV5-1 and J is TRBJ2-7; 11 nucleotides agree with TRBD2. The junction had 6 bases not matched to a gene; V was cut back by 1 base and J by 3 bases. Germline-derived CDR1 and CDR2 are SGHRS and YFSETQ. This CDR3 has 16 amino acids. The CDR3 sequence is CASSLLLAGGGYEQYF. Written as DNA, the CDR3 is TGCGCCAGCAGCTTGTTGCTAGCGGGAGGCGGCTACGAGCAGTACTTC.

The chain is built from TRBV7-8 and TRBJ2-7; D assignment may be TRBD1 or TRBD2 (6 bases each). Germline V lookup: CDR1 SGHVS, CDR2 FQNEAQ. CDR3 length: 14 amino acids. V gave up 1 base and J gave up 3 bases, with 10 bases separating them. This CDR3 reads CASSLGGASYEQYF. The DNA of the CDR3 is TGTGCCAGCAGCTTAGGGGGGGCGAGCTACGAGCAGTACTTC. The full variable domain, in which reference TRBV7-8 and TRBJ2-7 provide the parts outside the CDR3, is GAGVSQSPRYKVAKRGQDVALRCDPISGHVSLFWYQQALGQGPEFLTYFQNEAQLDKSGLPSDRFFAERPEGSVSTLKIQRTQQEDSAVYLCASSLGGASYEQYFGPGTRLTVT.

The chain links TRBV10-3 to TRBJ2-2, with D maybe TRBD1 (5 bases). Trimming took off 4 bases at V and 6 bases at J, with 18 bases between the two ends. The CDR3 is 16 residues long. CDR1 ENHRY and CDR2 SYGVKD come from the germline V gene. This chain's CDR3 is CAISVSAGLGSGELFF. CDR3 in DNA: TGTGCCATCAGTGTCTCGGCAGGGTTAGGATCCGGGGAGCTGTTTTTT.

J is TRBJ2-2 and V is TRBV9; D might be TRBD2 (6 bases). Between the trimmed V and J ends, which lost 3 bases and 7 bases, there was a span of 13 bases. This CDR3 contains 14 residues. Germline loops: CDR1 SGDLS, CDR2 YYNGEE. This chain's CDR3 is CASSALGEDGELFF. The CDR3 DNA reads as TGTGCCAGCAGCGCCCTTGGGGAGGACGGGGAGCTGTTTTTT.

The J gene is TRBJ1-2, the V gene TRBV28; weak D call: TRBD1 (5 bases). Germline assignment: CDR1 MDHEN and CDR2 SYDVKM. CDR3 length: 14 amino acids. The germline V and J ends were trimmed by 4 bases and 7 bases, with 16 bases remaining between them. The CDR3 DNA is TGTGCCAGCAGTTGGGGACCTCTTGATGGTGGCTACACCTTC. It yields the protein CASSWGPLDGGYTF.

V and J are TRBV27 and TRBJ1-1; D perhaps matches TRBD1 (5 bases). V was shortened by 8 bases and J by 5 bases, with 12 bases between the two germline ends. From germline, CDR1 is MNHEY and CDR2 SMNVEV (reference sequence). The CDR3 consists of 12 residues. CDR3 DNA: TGTGCCAGCTCGATTTGGGGGACTGAAGCTTTCTTT. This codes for CASSIWGTEAFF.

The CDR3 nucleotides are TGTGCCAGCAGCCGCGGCGGTCCCACCTCCTACGAGCAGTACTTC. This codes for CASSRGGPTSYEQYF. The J gene is TRBJ2-7, the V gene TRBV5-4; no firm D call. Germline-derived CDR1 and CDR2 are SGHNT and YYREEE (reference sequence). This CDR3 region has 15 residues. V dropped 4 bases and J dropped 0 bases, with 14 bases sitting between them.

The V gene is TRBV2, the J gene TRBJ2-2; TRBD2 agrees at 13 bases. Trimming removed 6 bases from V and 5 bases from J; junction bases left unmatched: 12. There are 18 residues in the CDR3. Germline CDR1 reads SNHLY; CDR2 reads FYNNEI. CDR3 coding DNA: TGTGCCAGCAGGAGGACTAGCGGGAGCCCTCCGGCTACCGGGGAGCTGTTTTTT. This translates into CASRRTSGSPPATGELFF. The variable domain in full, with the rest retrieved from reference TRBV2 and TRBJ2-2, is EPEVTQTPSHQVTQMGQEVILRCVPISNHLYFYWYRQILGQKVEFLVSFYNNEISEKSEIFDDQFSVERPDGSNFTLKIRSTKLEDSAMYFCASRRTSGSPPATGELFFGEGSRLTVL.

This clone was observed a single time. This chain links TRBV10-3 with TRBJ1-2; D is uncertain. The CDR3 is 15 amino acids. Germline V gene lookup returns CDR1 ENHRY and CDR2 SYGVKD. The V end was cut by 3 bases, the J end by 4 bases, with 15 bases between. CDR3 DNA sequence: TGTGCCATCAGTGACGACGGAATCTCTAGCTATGGCTACACCTTC. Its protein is CAISDDGISSYGYTF.

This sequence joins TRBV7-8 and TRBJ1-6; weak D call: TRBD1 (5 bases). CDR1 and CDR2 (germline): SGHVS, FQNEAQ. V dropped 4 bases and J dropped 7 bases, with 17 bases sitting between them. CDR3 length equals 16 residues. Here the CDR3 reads CASSSGPGLGNSPLHF. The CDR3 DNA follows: TGTGCCAGCAGCTCCGGACCGGGACTAGGGAATTCACCCCTCCACTTT.

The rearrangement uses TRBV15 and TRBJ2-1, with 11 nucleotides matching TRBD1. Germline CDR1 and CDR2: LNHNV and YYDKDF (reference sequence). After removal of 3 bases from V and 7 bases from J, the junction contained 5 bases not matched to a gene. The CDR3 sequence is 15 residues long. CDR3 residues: CATSRDRGPGNEQFF. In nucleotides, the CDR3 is TGTGCCACCAGCAGGGACAGGGGGCCCGGAAATGAGCAGTTCTTC.

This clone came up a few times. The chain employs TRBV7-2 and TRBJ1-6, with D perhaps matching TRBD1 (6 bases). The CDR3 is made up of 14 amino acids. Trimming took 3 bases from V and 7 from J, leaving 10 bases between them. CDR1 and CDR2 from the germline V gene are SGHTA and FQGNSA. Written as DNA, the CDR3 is TGTGCCAGCAGCTTTACAGGGAGCAATTCACCCCTCCACTTT. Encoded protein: CASSFTGSNSPLHF.

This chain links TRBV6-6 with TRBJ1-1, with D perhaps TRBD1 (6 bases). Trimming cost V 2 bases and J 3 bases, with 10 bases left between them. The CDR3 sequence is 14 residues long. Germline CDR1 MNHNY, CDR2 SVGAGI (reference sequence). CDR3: CASSYAEGDTEAFF. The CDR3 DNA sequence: TGTGCCAGCAGTTACGCGGAGGGGGACACTGAAGCTTTCTTT.